The rows below give T cell receptor beta chains drawn from one sample of a study of T cell responses to AZD1222 COVID-19 vaccine. Here immunoSEQ multiplex PCR was the method, and the copy in TCRdb shows in-frame clones only, minus some. Here the sample spans 160,000 or so clones, around nine tenths being singletons. This sample comprised peripheral blood, obtained 28 days after the second AZD1222 dose. These TCRs come from an adult who received the AZD1222 COVID-19 vaccine. The CDR3 runs from the conserved cysteine through the conserved F or W.

TRBV5-8	TRBJ2-3	CASSLGDRGRTDTQYF
TRBV10-1	TRBJ1-5	CASSDSGDNQPQHF
TRBV3-1/TRBV3-2	TRBJ2-3	CASTYKGGFTDTQYF
TRBV12-2	TRBJ2-1	CASRFPFGREKGSYNEQFF
TRBV3-1/TRBV3-2	TRBJ2-3	CASSQEFPSGDNTDTQYF
TRBV6-1	TRBJ1-6	CASSAPLGESDSPLHF
TRBV2	TRBJ1-2	CASSSTEFYGYTF
TRBV4-2	TRBJ1-4	CASSQDGAHDNEKLFF
TRBV6-4	TRBJ2-5	CASSELPGAKETQYF
TRBV15	TRBJ2-1	CATSRAGTGEGEQFF
TRBV5-1	TRBJ2-5	CASSSTDWGGETQYF
TRBV18	TRBJ2-1	CASSPSAALVNEQFF
TRBV27	TRBJ1-2	CASRWTAGDYGYTF
TRBV9	TRBJ1-3	CASSVDAGPLNSGNTIYF
TRBV3-1/TRBV3-2	TRBJ1-6	CASSQGSRSPLHF
TRBV18	TRBJ2-5	CASSRPGTEETQYF
TRBV2	TRBJ2-2	CASKGSGGAAGELFF
TRBV3-1/TRBV3-2	TRBJ1-1	CASSQASLNTEAFF
TRBV4-1	TRBJ1-5	CASSQVFPSNQPQHF
TRBV7-9	TRBJ2-5	CASSSGGASLFQETQYF